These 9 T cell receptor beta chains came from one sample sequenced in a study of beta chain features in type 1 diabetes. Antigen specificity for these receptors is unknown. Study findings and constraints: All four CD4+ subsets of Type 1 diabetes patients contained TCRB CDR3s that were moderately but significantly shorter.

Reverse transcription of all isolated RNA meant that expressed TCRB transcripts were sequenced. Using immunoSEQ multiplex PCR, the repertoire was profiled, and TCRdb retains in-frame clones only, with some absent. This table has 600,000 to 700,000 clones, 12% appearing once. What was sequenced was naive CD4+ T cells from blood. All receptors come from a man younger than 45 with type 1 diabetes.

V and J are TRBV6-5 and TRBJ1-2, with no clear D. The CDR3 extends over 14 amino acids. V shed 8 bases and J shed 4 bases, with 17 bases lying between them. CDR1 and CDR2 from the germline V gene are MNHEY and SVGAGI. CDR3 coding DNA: TGTGCCAGCGTTTCCGGAGGAATGAGCTATGGCTACACCTTC. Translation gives CASVSGGMSYGYTF.

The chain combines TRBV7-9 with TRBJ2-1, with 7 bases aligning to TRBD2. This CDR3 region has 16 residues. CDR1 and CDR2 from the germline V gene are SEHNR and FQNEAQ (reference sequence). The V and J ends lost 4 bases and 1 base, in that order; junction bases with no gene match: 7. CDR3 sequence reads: CASSSPPSGSYNEQFF. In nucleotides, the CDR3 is TGTGCCAGCAGCTCCCCCCCTAGCGGATCCTACAATGAGCAGTTCTTC.

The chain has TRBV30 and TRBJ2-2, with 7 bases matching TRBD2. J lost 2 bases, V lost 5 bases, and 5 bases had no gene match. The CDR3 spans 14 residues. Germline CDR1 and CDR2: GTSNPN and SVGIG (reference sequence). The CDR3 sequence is CAWARGLNTGELFF. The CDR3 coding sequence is TGTGCCTGGGCCCGGGGACTAAACACCGGGGAGCTGTTTTTT.

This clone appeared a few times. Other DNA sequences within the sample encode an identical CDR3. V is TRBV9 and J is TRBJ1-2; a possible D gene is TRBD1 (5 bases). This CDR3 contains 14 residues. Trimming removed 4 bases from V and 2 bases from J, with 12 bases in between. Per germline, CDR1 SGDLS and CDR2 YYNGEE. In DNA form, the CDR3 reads TGTGCCAGCAGCCCTGCGAGGGGAAACTATGGCTACACCTTC. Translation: CASSPARGNYGYTF.

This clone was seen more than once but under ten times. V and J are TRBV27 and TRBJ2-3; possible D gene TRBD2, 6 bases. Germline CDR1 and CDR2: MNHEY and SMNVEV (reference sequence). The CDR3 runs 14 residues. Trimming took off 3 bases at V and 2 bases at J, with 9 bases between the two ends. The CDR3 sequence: CASSLGGDTDTQYF. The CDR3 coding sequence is TGTGCCAGCAGTTTGGGCGGGGACACAGATACGCAGTATTTT.

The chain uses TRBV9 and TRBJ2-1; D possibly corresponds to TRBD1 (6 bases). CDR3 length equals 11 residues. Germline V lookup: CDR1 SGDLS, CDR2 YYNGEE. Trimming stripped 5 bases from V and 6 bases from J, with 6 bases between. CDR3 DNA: TGTGCCAGCAGACAGGGCAATGAGCAGTTCTTC. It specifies CASRQGNEQFF.

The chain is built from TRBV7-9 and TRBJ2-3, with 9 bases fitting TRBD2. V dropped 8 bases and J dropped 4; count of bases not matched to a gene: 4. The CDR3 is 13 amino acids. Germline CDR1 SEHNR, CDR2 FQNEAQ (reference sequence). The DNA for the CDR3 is TGTGCCAGCCGTGCGGGGGGGTCAGATACGCAGTATTTT. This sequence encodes CASRAGGSDTQYF.

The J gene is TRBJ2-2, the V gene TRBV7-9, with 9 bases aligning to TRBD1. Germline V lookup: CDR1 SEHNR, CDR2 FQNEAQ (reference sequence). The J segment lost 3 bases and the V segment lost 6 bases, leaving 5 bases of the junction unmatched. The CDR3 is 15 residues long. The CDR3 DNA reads TGTGCCAGCAGTACCGGGACAGGGTACACCGGGGAGCTGTTTTTT. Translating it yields CASSTGTGYTGELFF. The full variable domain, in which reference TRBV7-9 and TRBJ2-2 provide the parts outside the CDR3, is DTGVSQNPRHKITKRGQNVTFRCDPISEHNRLYWYRQTLGQGPEFLTYFQNEAQLEKSRLLSDRFSAERPKGSFSTLEIQRTEQGDSAMYLCASSTGTGYTGELFFGEGSRLTVL.

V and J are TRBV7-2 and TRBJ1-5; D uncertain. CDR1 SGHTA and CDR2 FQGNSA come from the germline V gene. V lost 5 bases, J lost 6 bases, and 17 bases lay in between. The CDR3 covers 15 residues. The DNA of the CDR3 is TGTGCCAGCAGCCTACCCAGTGATGGCGGTCAGCCCCAGCATTTT. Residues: CASSLPSDGGQPQHF.